These 9 T cell receptor beta chains share one sample of origin, sequenced in a study of T cells in Graves' hyperthyroidism and ophthalmopathy. Amplification targeted TCR beta CDR3 regions from RNA transcripts. Researchers ran a first-round RT-PCR on the TCR CDR3 using the HTBI primer set. MiXCR was run by TCRdb on the multiplex PCR reads, yielding one entry per CDR3 protein. The sample contains 500,000 to 650,000 distinct CDR3 sequences, 17% of which appear only once. Specimen: blood. These receptors were obtained from a woman younger than 35 with Graves' ophthalmopathy.

This clonotype was counted at least ten times. The chain employs TRBV5-1 and TRBJ1-1, with 9 positions matching TRBD1. Germline V gives CDR1 SGHRS, CDR2 YFSETQ. The junction had 19 bases not matched to a gene; V was cut back by 7 bases and J by 0 bases. This CDR3 is 19 amino acids long. The CDR3 reads CASGLGTGSGEGMNTEAFF. The CDR3 nucleotides read TGCGCCAGCGGCCTCGGGACAGGGAGCGGGGAGGGGATGAACACTGAAGCTTTCTTT.

The rearrangement links TRBV7-9 to TRBJ2-1; 10 bases align to TRBD2. Germline CDR1 reads SEHNR; CDR2 reads FQNEAQ (reference sequence). The CDR3 covers 16 residues. Trimming at V came to 1 base and at J to 7 bases, leaving 7 bases not matched to a gene. The CDR3 nucleotides read TGTGCCAGCAGCTTAGAAATAGCGGGAGGTAATAATGAGCAGTTCTTC. This encodes CASSLEIAGGNNEQFF.

The chain recombines TRBV4-2 with TRBJ2-7, with 8 positions matching TRBD2. The germline CDR1 and CDR2 sequences are LGHNA and YNFKEQ. Losses at the gene ends were 1 base for V and 5 bases for J; bases not matched to a gene: 7. This CDR3 has 15 residues. CDR3 DNA: TGTGCCAGCAGCCAAGGGGCGCGGGAGGTCGACGAGCAGTACTTC. It codes for CASSQGAREVDEQYF.

This chain connects TRBV28 to TRBJ2-5, with TRBD1 matching 8 bases. Germline lookup yields CDR1 MDHEN and CDR2 SYDVKM. V was clipped by 5 bases and J by 4 bases; unmatched bases: 6. The CDR3 totals 14 residues. This CDR3 reads CASSRDRLRETQYF. The CDR3 DNA is TGTGCCAGCAGTCGGGACAGGCTTCGAGAGACCCAGTACTTC. The full variable domain, with the rest looked up from reference TRBV28 and TRBJ2-5, is DVKVTQSSRYLVKRTGEKVFLECVQDMDHENMFWYRQDPGLGLRLIYFSYDVKMKEKGDIPEGYSVSREKKERFSLILESASTNQTSMYLCASSRDRLRETQYFGPGTRLLVL.

This clonotype was seen many times. V is TRBV28 and J is TRBJ1-2; TRBD1 might be the D (5 bases). V lost 2 bases, J lost 4 bases, and 17 bases lay in between. Germline CDR1 MDHEN, CDR2 SYDVKM. The CDR3 has 16 residues. The chain's CDR3 is CASSLGRGFRPYGYTF. The CDR3 bases are TGTGCCAGCAGTTTAGGCCGGGGGTTCCGTCCCTATGGCTACACCTTC.

At least ten counts were recorded for this clonotype. V usage is TRBV28 and J usage is TRBJ2-1, with no clear D. CDR3 length: 17 amino acids. Germline-derived CDR1 and CDR2 are MDHEN and SYDVKM. V lost 3 bases and J 1 base, leaving 16 bases between the germline ends. DNA for the CDR3: TGTGCCAGCAGTTTCCGACCCAAAAAAGCGTCCTACAATGAGCAGTTCTTC. It specifies CASSFRPKKASYNEQFF.

This clonotype showed up many times. The chain is built from TRBV6-2 or TRBV6-3 and TRBJ2-7; 12 nucleotides agree with TRBD2. Per germline, CDR1 MNHEY and CDR2 SVGEGT. There are 15 residues in the CDR3. Trimming at V came to 2 bases and at J to 2 bases, leaving 1 base not matched to a gene. The chain's CDR3 is CASSYRLAGAYEQYF. The CDR3 nucleotides read TGTGCCAGCAGTTACCGACTAGCGGGAGCCTACGAGCAGTACTTC.

This clonotype came up a few times. V gene TRBV20-1 combines with J gene TRBJ2-7; 7 bases match TRBD1. This CDR3 spans 14 amino acids. The trim removed 6 bases at V and 2 bases at J, leaving 10 bases unmatched. Germline lookup yields CDR1 DFQATT and CDR2 SNEGSKA (reference sequence). Here the CDR3 DNA reads TGCAGTGCCGCACGACCGGGACAGCCCTACGAGCAGTACTTC. Protein: CSAARPGQPYEQYF.

This clonotype has a count of ten or more. The V call is TRBV6-2 or TRBV6-3, the J call TRBJ2-1; possible D gene TRBD1, 6 bases. This CDR3 spans 15 amino acids. The V gene's germline CDR1 is MNHEY and CDR2 SVGEGT. Trimming took 0 bases from V and 9 from J, leaving 15 bases between them. The CDR3 reads CASSYSTTGTGEQFF. CDR3 DNA: TGTGCCAGCAGTTACTCGACCACAGGGACGGGTGAGCAGTTCTTC.